This T cell receptor beta chain was obtained from a study of shared clonotypes between healthy human individuals. Overall study results and limits: Sequencing depth was predicted to influence how clonotypes are shared among donors.

This CDR3 spans 15 amino acids. The V end was cut by 2 bases, the J end by 1 base, with 9 bases between. CDR1 and CDR2 from the germline V gene are SGHTA and FQGTGA. Details on this clone: Its antigen is still unknown.

Naive-designated CD8 cells lacked CD45RO, were positively enriched for CCR7, and omitted terminally differentiated effector memory CD45RA+ cells. In the source study's methods: ImmunoSEQ gave junction-only sequences without quality scores, so filtering differed. Here immunoSEQ multiplex PCR was the method, and the copy in TCRdb shows in-frame clones only, minus some. V, J and clone size were drawn from that table, and D and trimming were deduced from the DNA. The repertoire holds more than 2 million clones, with about 95% as singletons. Sequencing input: naive CD8+ T cells sorted from blood. This TCR derives from a man aged 18 to 29 in good health. The J gene is TRBJ2-1, the V gene TRBV7-3; the D gene is possibly TRBD2 (6 bases). The CDR3 region has the DNA TGTGCCAGCAGCTTATTGGGAGGTTCCTACAATGAGCAGTTCTTC. Amino acid sequence: CASSLLGGSYNEQFF.